This T cell receptor beta chain stems from a study of T cells in Graves' hyperthyroidism and ophthalmopathy. This CDR3 spans 11 amino acids. The V gene's germline CDR1 is SQVTM and CDR2 ANQGSEA. The V end lost 3 bases, the J end lost 9 bases, and 9 bases lay between the germline ends. Study-wide points: Most clonotypes expanded in the thyroid (above 0.001) were also present in blood.

RNA transcripts gave rise to amplified TCR beta CDR3 regions. First-round RT-PCR with HTBI primers amplified the TCR CDR3 region. TCRdb passed the multiplex PCR reads through MiXCR, listing each CDR3 protein once. The repertoire includes roughly 630,000 distinct CDR3 sequences, 15% to 18% of them detected once, and under 8% sits in the top ten. A note on this clonotype: Its matching antigen is unknown.

The genes are TRBV29-1 and TRBJ2-1, with a possible D match to TRBD1 (5 bases). The material sequenced was blood. This clonotype was obtained from a woman aged 25-40 years with Graves' hyperthyroidism. The CDR3 sequence is CSVDRGGEQFF. CDR3 DNA: TGCAGCGTTGATAGGGGCGGTGAGCAGTTCTTC.